This T cell receptor beta chain was sequenced for a study of a mutant IDH1 vaccine in newly diagnosed glioma. Background on the study: Averaging roughly 40 years of age, treated patients were about 62% male and 37.5% female. General study results and limits: A vaccine-induced immune response developed in 93.3% of the patients.

Comment on this clone: Its antigen remains unknown.

The CDR3 is 13 residues long. CDR1 and CDR2 (germline): MNHEY, SMNVEV (reference sequence). Trimming removed 2 bases from V and 0 bases from J, with 5 bases in between. Indicated time point: baseline, week 1 (first vaccination visit). Treatment here: pre-vaccination baseline after standard-of-care therapy. TCRdb keeps only in-frame clones here, not all; method: immunoSEQ multiplex PCR. The sample consists of tens of thousands of clones, 75% to 90% of them appearing once. The material sequenced was PBMCs, taken from a glioma patient treated with radiotherapy, temozolomide or both. The clonotype originates from a woman between 40 and 55 years old with glioma. The V and J genes are TRBV27 and TRBJ2-7, with TRBD1 as a possible D gene (5 bases). This CDR3 is CASSLDSSYEQYF. The CDR3 bases are TGTGCCAGCAGTTTAGACAGCTCCTACGAGCAGTACTTC.